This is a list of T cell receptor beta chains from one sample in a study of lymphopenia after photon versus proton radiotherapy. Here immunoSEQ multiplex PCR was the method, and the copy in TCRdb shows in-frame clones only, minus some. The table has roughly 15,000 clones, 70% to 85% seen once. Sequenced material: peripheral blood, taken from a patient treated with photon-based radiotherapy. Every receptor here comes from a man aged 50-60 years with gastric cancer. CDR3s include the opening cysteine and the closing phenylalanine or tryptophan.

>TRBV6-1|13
CASRRGTYYGYTF
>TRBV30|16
CAWSTTGGFSGNTIYF
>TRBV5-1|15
CASSAGGAFDYGYTF
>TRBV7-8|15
CASSSRTVLNTEAFF
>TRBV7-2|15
CASSLQGVGANVLTF
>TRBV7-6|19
CASSLAPLGGAGGADTQYF
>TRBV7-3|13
CASSLISGVTQYF
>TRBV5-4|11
CAGDRGGEQFF
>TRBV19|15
CASSISGKSNQPQHF
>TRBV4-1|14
CASRGTGGAGGYTF
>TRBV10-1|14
CASSESLPSNTQYF
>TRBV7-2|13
CASSLQIVTEAFF
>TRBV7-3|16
CASSLETVFGNQPQHF
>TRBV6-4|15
CASSDGGQGFGGYTF
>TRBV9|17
CASSPRTSGGVSYEQYF